A selection of T cell receptor beta chains follows, all from one sample in a study of T cell responses to AZD1222 COVID-19 vaccine. Libraries were prepared by immunoSEQ multiplex PCR; TCRdb keeps only in-frame clonotypes and omits some of them. The repertoire includes 150,000 to 200,000 clones, roughly 94% of them detected once, and 1% to 1.4% sits in the top ten. Source: peripheral blood, taken 28 days after the second AZD1222 dose. The receptors derive from an adult who received the AZD1222 COVID-19 vaccine. Both conserved end residues are part of each CDR3. A D gene is named only where the DNA matches it firmly. A row's size may be missing; if present it is once, few, many or a size class.

. | TRBJ1-2 | TRBV7-9 | . | CASTLDSFYGYTF | TGTGCCAGCACCCTGGACAGTTTCTATGGCTACACCTTC
TRBD2 | TRBJ2-7 | TRBV30 | . | CAWSLAGATYEQYF | TGTGCCTGGAGTTTAGCGGGGGCGACCTACGAGCAGTACTTC
TRBD1 | TRBJ1-1 | TRBV25-1 | . | CASSEDRGLTEAFF | TGTGCCAGCAGTGAAGACAGGGGGTTGACTGAAGCTTTCTTT
TRBD1 | TRBJ1-2 | TRBV10-3 | . | CATGTGVGYTF | TGTGCCACCGGGACAGGGGTTGGCTACACCTTC
TRBD2 | TRBJ2-3 | TRBV19 | . | CASSGRLAPDTQYF | TGTGCCAGTAGTGGGCGACTAGCTCCAGATACGCAGTATTTT
. | TRBJ1-1 | TRBV3-1/TRBV3-2 | . | CASSPRTTRRNEAFF | TGTGCCAGCAGCCCACGGACGACGCGCCGTAATGAAGCTTTCTTT
. | TRBJ2-3 | TRBV9 | . | CASTKMDLPPQYF | TGTGCCAGCACCAAGATGGACCTTCCCCCCCAGTATTTT
. | TRBJ2-2 | TRBV6-5 | . | CASSYRPRQGGGELFF | TGTGCCAGCAGTTACCGCCCTCGCCAGGGTGGCGGGGAGCTGTTTTTT
. | TRBJ1-2 | TRBV19 | . | CASTLTKVGNYGYTF | TGTGCCAGTACCCTCACGAAGGTAGGAAACTATGGCTACACCTTC
. | TRBJ1-2 | TRBV4-1 | . | CASSPEAGDGYGYTF | TGCGCCAGCAGCCCGGAAGCGGGGGACGGGTATGGCTACACCTTC
. | TRBJ1-1 | TRBV3-1/TRBV3-2 | few | CASSPHPVNTEAFF | TGTGCCAGCAGCCCGCACCCCGTGAACACTGAAGCTTTCTTT
TRBD1 | TRBJ2-7 | TRBV19 | . | CASSPGTGGAYEQYF | TGTGCCAGTAGTCCCGGGACAGGGGGCGCCTACGAGCAGTACTTC